The 17 T cell receptor beta chains below all came from one sample that was sequenced in a study of CD8 T cells in Susac syndrome. When the RNA was reverse transcribed, random hexamers were used with an input of 0.5 to 1 ug. A single record per CDR3 protein comes from TCRdb applying MiXCR to the immunoSEQ multiplex PCR reads. Here the sample spans some 100,000 distinct CDR3 sequences, approximately 90% being singletons. Sequenced material: CD8+ T cells from PBMCs. The receptor source for this set is a human donor in good health.

The chain couples TRBV18 to TRBJ2-1; either TRBD1 or TRBD2 may fit D (6 bases each). Deletions cut 2 bases from V and 7 bases from J, with 15 bases between. Germline assignment: CDR1 KGHSH and CDR2 LQKENI. This CDR3 has 15 amino acids. In DNA, the CDR3 is TGTGCCAGCTCACCAGCGGGACAACTAGGGAATGAGCAGTTCTTC. This translates into CASSPAGQLGNEQFF.

This chain connects TRBV6-2 or TRBV6-3 to TRBJ1-1; D remains unclear. Trimming stripped 10 bases from V and 0 bases from J, with 24 bases between. Germline values: CDR1 MNHEY, CDR2 SVGEGT. The CDR3 loop spans 17 amino acids. The CDR3 DNA sequence: TGTGCCACCGAGAAGAGCGGCCTAGTCCATCTGAACACTGAAGCTTTCTTT. It yields the protein CATEKSGLVHLNTEAFF.

The chain joins TRBV7-2 to TRBJ2-1; D remains ambiguous. The CDR3 has 14 amino acids. Trimming stripped 2 bases from V and 9 bases from J, with 14 bases between. Germline V gives CDR1 SGHTA, CDR2 FQGNSA. The CDR3 DNA reads as TGTGCCAGCAGCTTAAGTCTACAGAGGATTGAGCAGTTCTTC. Translated: CASSLSLQRIEQFF. The whole variable domain, remainder taken from reference TRBV7-2 and TRBJ2-1, is GAGVSQSPSNKVTEKGKDVELRCDPISGHTALYWYRQSLGQGLEFLIYFQGNSAPDKSGLPSDRFSAERTGGSVSTLTIQRTQQEDSAVYLCASSLSLQRIEQFFGPGTRLTVL.

As for this clonotype: The CDR3 ends on some other residue instead of the conserved phenylalanine or tryptophan, so this is likely a read error. The chain combines TRBV7-9 with TRBJ2-2, with D uncertain. V was cut by 2 bases and J by 6 bases, with 16 bases left in between. Germline CDR1 SEHNR, CDR2 FQNEAQ (reference sequence). The CDR3 is made up of 16 amino acids. In DNA, the CDR3 is TGTGCCAGCAGCTTAATTAACCTTGTGGCCTCCGGGGAGCTGTTTCTT. Protein product: CASSLINLVASGELFL.

The V call is TRBV9, the J call TRBJ2-1; the D gene is possibly TRBD1 (5 bases). CDR1 is SGDLS and CDR2 is YYNGEE in the germline V gene. The ends were cut back, 3 bases at V and 6 bases at J, with 7 bases in the middle. This CDR3 spans 12 amino acids. CDR3 amino acids: CASSAQGNEQFF. As DNA, the CDR3 is TGTGCCAGCAGCGCGCAGGGCAATGAGCAGTTCTTC.

In its sample, this clonotype was seen a few times. The gene calls are TRBV5-6 and TRBJ2-7; 7 nucleotides align to TRBD1. V lost 0 bases, J lost 2 bases, and 2 bases stayed unmatched. The CDR3 is 14 residues long. Germline V CDR1 and CDR2: SGHDT, YYEEEE. The CDR3 DNA follows: TGTGCCAGCAGCTTGGATGGACAGGCCTACGAGCAGTACTTC. Translated: CASSLDGQAYEQYF.

This clonotype showed up just a few times. This rearrangement joins TRBV12-3 or TRBV12-4 to TRBJ2-7, with 7 positions matching TRBD1. The CDR3 spans 13 residues. V lost 5 bases to trimming and J lost 5 bases; unmatched junction nucleotides: 6. The chain's CDR3 is CASSPRGLHEQYF. CDR3 DNA: TGTGCCAGCAGTCCTAGGGGGCTACACGAGCAGTACTTC.

This chain uses TRBV3-1 with TRBJ2-7; tentatively, D is TRBD1 or TRBD2 (6 bases each). In germline, CDR1 is LGHDT, CDR2 YNNKEL (reference sequence). Trimming left V 4 bases short and J 6 bases short, with 10 bases between. The CDR3 has 12 residues. The DNA for the CDR3 is TGTGCCAGCAGCCGTCGGGGGCGCGAGCAGTACTTC. Residues: CASSRRGREQYF.

The chain couples TRBV20-1 to TRBJ2-5; possible D gene TRBD2, 6 bases. V lost 5 bases to trimming and J lost 5 bases, with 9 bases between them. CDR1 is DFQATT and CDR2 is SNEGSKA in the germline V gene (reference sequence). The CDR3 has 11 residues. The DNA of the CDR3 is TGCAGTGCTCGGGACTTGGAGACCCAGTACTTC. Amino acid sequence: CSARDLETQYF.

The chain combines TRBV6-2 or TRBV6-3 with TRBJ1-5, with a possible D match to TRBD1 (5 bases). Germline lookup yields CDR1 MNHEY and CDR2 SVGEGT. The CDR3 consists of 15 residues. Trimming stripped 0 bases from V and 4 bases from J, with 10 bases between. The CDR3 spells CASSYSKRGNQPQHF. CDR3 DNA: TGTGCCAGCAGTTACTCGAAGAGGGGAAATCAGCCCCAGCATTTT.

The chain employs TRBV29-1 and TRBJ2-1; 7 bases line up with TRBD2. The CDR3 extends over 15 amino acids. Trimming took 7 bases from V and 4 from J; bases not matched to a gene: 13. In germline, CDR1 is SQVTM, CDR2 ANQGSEA. The CDR3 bases are TGCAGCGCCGCAGGCGGCCTAGCGGATTACAATGAGCAGTTCTTC. It encodes CSAAGGLADYNEQFF.

The V and J genes are TRBV19 and TRBJ1-3; D is undetermined. The V and J ends lost 2 bases and 0 bases respectively, with 14 bases between them. Looked up from germline, CDR1 is LNHDA and CDR2 is SQIVND (reference sequence). This CDR3 has 17 amino acids. CDR3: CASSIRPFLLSGNTIYF. The DNA of the CDR3 is TGTGCCAGTAGTATAAGGCCGTTCCTGCTCTCTGGAAACACCATATATTTT.

The V gene is TRBV7-3, the J gene TRBJ2-7; D is uncertain. CDR1 and CDR2 from the germline V gene are SGHTA and FQGTGA. The CDR3 extends over 14 amino acids. V shed 0 bases and J shed 0 bases, with 6 bases lying between them. In DNA form, the CDR3 reads TGTGCCAGCAGCTTAACAGCCAGCTCCTACGAGCAGTACTTC. Translating it yields CASSLTASSYEQYF.

CDR3 coding DNA: TGCGCCAGCACACGGGACAGGAGCTCCTACAATGAGCAGTTCTTC. Its translation: CASTRDRSSYNEQFF. The V gene is TRBV5-1, the J gene TRBJ2-1, with 8 bases fitting TRBD1. Trimming at V came to 6 bases and at J to 0 bases, leaving 5 bases not matched to a gene. Germline V lookup: CDR1 SGHRS, CDR2 YFSETQ. The CDR3 is 15 amino acids.

The chain has TRBV30 and TRBJ1-1, with unresolved D. The germline V gene encodes CDR1 GTSNPN and CDR2 SVGIG (reference sequence). Trimming pared 1 base from V and 1 base from J, leaving 4 bases between. The CDR3 runs to 12 residues. Here the CDR3 reads CAWSGRNTEAFF. CDR3 in DNA: TGTGCCTGGAGTGGAAGGAACACTGAAGCTTTCTTT.

V is TRBV29-1 and J is TRBJ2-1; D gene unclear. V was cut by 2 bases and J by 0 bases, with 11 bases left in between. The CDR3 length is 15 residues. Germline CDR1 and CDR2: SQVTM and ANQGSEA. In DNA form, the CDR3 reads TGCAGCGTTGAACTCATTGGCAGCTCCTACAATGAGCAGTTCTTC. Translating it yields CSVELIGSSYNEQFF.

The CDR3 nucleotides read TGTGCCAGCAATCGGGACAGGGGGCTCACTGAAGCTTTCTTT. It is translated as CASNRDRGLTEAFF. The chain links TRBV11-1 to TRBJ1-1; 12 bases are shared with TRBD1. Trimming cost V 7 bases and J 4 bases; bases outside gene matches: 4. The CDR3 extends over 14 amino acids. Looked up from germline, CDR1 is SGHAT and CDR2 is FQDESV (reference sequence). Variable domain in full (rest from reference TRBV11-1 and TRBJ1-1): EAEVAQSPRYKITEKSQAVAFWCDPISGHATLYWYRQILGQGPELLVQFQDESVVDDSQLPKDRFSAERLKGVDSTLKIQPAELGDSAMYLCASNRDRGLTEAFFGQGTRLTVV.